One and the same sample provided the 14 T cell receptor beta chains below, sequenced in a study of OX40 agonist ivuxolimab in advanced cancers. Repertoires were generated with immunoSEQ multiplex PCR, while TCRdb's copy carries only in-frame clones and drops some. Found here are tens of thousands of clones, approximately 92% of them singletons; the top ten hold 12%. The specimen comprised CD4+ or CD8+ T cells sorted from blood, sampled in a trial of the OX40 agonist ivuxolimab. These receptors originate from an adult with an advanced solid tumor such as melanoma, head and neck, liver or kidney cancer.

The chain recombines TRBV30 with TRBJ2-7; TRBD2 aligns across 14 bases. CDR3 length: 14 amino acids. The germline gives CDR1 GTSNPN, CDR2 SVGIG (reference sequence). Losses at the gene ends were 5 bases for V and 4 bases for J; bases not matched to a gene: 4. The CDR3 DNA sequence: TGTGCCTGGGTTGGGACTAGCGGGAGTTACGAGCAGTACTTC. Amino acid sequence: CAWVGTSGSYEQYF.

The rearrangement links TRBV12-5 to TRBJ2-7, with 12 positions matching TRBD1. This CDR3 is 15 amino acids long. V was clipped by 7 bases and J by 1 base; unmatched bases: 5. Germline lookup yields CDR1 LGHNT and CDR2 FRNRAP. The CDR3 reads CASARGQGASYEQYF. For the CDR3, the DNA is TGTGCTAGTGCCCGGGGACAGGGGGCTTCCTACGAGCAGTACTTC.

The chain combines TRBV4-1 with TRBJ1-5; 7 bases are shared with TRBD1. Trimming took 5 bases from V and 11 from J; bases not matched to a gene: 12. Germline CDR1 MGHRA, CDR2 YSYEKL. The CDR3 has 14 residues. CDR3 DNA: TGCGCCAGCAGCTTCGGGACAGCGGATCAAGCCCAGCATTTT. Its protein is CASSFGTADQAQHF.

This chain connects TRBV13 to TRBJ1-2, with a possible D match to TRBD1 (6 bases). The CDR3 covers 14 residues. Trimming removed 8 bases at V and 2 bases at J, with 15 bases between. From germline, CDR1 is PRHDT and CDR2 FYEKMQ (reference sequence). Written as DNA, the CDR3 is TGTGCCAGCGGTCAGACAGGACTAAACTATGGCTACACCTTC. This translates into CASGQTGLNYGYTF.

This chain's CDR3 is CASSPGTKNEQFF. CDR3 DNA: TGTGCCAGCAGTCCCGGGACCAAAAATGAGCAGTTCTTC. The rearrangement links TRBV7-3 to TRBJ2-1; D is possibly TRBD1 or TRBD2 (5 bases each). The CDR3 contains 13 residues. The germline V gene encodes CDR1 SGHTA and CDR2 FQGTGA. V was clipped by 6 bases and J by 7 bases, with 13 bases between them. Full variable domain (outside the CDR3, taken from reference TRBV7-3 and TRBJ2-1): GAGVSQTPSNKVTEKGKYVELRCDPISGHTALYWYRQSLGQGPEFLIYFQGTGAADDSGLPNDRFFAVRPEGSVSTLKIQRTERGDSAVYLCASSPGTKNEQFFGPGTRLTVL.

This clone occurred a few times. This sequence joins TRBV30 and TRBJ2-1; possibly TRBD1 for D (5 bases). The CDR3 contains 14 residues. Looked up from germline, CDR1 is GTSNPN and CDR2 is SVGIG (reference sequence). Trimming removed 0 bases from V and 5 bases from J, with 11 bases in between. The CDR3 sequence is CAWSVLDTNNEQFF. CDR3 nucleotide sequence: TGTGCCTGGAGTGTATTGGACACGAACAATGAGCAGTTCTTC.

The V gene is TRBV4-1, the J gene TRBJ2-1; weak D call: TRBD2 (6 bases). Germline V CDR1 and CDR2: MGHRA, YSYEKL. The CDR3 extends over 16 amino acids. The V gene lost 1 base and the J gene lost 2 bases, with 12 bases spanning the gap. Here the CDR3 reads CASSQVPREPYNEQFF. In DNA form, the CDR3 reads TGCGCCAGCAGCCAAGTTCCCCGGGAGCCCTACAATGAGCAGTTCTTC.

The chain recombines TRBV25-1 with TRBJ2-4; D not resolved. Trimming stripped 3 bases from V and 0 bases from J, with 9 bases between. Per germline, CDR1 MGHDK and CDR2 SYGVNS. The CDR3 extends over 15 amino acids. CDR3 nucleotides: TGTGCCAGCAGTGATACAGTACTAGCCAAAAACATTCAGTACTTC. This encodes CASSDTVLAKNIQYF.

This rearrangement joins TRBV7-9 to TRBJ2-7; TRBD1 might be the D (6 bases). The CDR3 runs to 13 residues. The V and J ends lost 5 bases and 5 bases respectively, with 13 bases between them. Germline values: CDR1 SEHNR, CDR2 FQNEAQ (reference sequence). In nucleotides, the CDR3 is TGTGCCAGCAGCCCGCGGACAGTCAACGAGCAGTACTTC. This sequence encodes CASSPRTVNEQYF.

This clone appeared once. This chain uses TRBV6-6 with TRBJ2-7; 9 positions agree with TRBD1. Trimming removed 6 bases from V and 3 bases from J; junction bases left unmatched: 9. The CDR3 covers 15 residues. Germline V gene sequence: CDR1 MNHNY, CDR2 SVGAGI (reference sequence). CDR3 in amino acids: CASRHPGTGLYEQYF. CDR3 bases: TGTGCCAGCAGACACCCCGGGACAGGGCTCTACGAGCAGTACTTC.

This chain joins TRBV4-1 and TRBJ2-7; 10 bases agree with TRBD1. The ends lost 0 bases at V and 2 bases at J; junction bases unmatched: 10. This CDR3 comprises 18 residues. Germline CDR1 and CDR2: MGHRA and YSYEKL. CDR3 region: CASSQEEETGGAAYEQYF. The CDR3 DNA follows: TGCGCCAGCAGCCAAGAGGAGGAGACAGGGGGCGCAGCCTACGAGCAGTACTTC.

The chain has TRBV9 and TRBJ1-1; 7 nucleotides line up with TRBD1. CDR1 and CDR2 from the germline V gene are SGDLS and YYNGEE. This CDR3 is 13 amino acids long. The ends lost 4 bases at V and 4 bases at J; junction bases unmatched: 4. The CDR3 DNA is TGTGCCAGCAGCCGCAGACAGGGCACTGAAGCTTTCTTT. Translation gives CASSRRQGTEAFF.

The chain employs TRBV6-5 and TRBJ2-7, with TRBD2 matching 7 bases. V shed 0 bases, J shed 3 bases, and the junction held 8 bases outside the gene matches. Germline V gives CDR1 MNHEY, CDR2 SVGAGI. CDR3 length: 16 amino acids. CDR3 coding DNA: TGTGCCAGCAGTTACTCGGGGAGCGGGGCGGGCTACGAGCAGTACTTC. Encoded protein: CASSYSGSGAGYEQYF.

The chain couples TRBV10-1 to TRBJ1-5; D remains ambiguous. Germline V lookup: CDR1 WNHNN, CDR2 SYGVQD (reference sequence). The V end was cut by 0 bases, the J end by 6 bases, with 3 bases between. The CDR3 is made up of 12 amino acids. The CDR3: CASSESRQPQHF. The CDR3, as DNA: TGCGCCAGCAGTGAGTCCCGTCAGCCCCAGCATTTT.